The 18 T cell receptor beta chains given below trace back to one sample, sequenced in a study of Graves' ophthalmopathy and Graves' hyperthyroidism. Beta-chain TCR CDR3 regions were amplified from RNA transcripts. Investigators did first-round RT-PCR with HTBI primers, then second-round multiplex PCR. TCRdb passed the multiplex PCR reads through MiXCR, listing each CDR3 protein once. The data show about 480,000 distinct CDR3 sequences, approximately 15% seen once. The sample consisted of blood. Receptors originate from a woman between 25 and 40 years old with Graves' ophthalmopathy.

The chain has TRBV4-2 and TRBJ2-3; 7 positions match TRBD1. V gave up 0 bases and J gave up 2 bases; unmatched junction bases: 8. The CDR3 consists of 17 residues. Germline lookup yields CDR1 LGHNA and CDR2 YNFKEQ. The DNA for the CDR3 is TGTGCCAGCAGCCAAGATGCCGAGGGACAGTTCACAGATACGCAGTATTTT. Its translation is CASSQDAEGQFTDTQYF.

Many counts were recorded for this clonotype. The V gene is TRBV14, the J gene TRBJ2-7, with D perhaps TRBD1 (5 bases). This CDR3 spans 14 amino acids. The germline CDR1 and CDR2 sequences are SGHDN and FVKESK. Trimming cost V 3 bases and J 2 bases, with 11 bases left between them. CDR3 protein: CASSQAGLTYEQYF. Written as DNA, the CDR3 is TGTGCCAGCAGCCAGGCAGGGCTTACCTACGAGCAGTACTTC.

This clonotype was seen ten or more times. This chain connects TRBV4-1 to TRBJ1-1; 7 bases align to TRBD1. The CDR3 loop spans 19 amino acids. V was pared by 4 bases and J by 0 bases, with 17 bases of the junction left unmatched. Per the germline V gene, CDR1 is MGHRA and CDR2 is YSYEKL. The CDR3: CASSRSRAGTEVMNTEAFF. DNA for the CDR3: TGCGCCAGCAGCCGAAGCAGGGCCGGGACAGAGGTAATGAACACTGAAGCTTTCTTT.

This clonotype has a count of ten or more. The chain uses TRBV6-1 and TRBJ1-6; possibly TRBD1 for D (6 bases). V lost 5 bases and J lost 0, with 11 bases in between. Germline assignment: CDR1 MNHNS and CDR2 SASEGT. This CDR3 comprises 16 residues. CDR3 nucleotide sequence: TGTGCCAGCAGTCGCAGGGGTAGCTCCTATAATTCACCCCTCCACTTT. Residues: CASSRRGSSYNSPLHF.

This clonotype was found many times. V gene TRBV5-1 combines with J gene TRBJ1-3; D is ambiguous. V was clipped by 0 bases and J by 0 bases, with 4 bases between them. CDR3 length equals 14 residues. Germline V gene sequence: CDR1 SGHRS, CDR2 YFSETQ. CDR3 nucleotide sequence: TGCGCCAGCAGCTTGGATGCCTCTGGAAACACCATATATTTT. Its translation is CASSLDASGNTIYF.

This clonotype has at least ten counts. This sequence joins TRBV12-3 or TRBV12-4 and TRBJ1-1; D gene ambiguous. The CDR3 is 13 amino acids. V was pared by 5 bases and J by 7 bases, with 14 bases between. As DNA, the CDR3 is TGTGCCAGCAGTCCAACGAGGGCTTATGAAGCTTTCTTT. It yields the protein CASSPTRAYEAFF.

CDR3 region: CASSLGTRKPYGYTF. In DNA form, the CDR3 reads TGTGCCAGCAGCTTGGGGACTAGAAAACCCTATGGCTACACCTTC. V gene TRBV7-3 combines with J gene TRBJ1-2, with D tentatively TRBD1 (5 bases). V shed 3 bases and J shed 4 bases, with 15 bases lying between them. The CDR3 is 15 amino acids. Germline assignment: CDR1 SGHTA and CDR2 FQGTGA.

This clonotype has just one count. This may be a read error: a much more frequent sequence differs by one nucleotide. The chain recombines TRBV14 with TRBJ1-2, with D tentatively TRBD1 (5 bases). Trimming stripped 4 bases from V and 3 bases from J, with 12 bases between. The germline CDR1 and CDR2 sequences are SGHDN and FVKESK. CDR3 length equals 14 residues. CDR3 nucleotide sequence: TGTGCCAGCAGCCCTACCGGGACCTACTATGGCTACACCTTC. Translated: CASSPTGTYYGYTF.

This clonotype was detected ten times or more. In DNA form, the CDR3 reads TGTGCCAGCAGTTTGGGGGCTGTCAATTCACCCCTCCACTTT. It yields the protein CASSLGAVNSPLHF. The chain joins TRBV12-3 or TRBV12-4 to TRBJ1-6, with a weak D call TRBD1 (6 bases). Trimming took off 3 bases at V and 7 bases at J, with 10 bases between the two ends. The CDR3 length is 14 residues.

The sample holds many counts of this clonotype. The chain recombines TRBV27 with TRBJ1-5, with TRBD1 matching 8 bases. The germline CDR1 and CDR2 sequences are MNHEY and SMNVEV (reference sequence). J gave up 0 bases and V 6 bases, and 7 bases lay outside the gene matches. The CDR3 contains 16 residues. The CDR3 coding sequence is TGTGCCAGCAGCCGGACAGGGCGATATAGCAATCAGCCCCAGCATTTT. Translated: CASSRTGRYSNQPQHF.

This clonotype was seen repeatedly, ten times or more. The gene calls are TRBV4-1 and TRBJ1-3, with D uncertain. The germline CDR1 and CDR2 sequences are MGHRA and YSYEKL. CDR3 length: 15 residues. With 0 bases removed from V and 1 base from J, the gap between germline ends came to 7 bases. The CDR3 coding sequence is TGCGCCAGCAGCCAAGAAAGGAGATCTGGAAACACCATATATTTT. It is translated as CASSQERRSGNTIYF.

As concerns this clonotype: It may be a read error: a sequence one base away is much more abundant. The chain's CDR3 is CASSPHYAAGADTAVTEAFF. In DNA form, the CDR3 reads TGTGCCAGCAGTCCCCACTATGCCGCCGGGGCCGACACGGCGGTTACTGAAGCTTTCTTT. This sequence joins TRBV6-1 and TRBJ1-1; possibly TRBD1 for D (5 bases). V shed 5 bases and J shed 5 bases, with 33 bases lying between them. The CDR3 spans 20 residues. Germline V gene sequence: CDR1 MNHNS, CDR2 SASEGT.

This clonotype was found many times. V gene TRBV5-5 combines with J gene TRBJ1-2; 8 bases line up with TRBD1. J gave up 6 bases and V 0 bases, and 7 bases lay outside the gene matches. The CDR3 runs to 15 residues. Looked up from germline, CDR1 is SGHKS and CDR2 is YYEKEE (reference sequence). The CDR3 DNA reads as TGTGCCAGCAGCTTGGCAGGACAGGGACTTGATGGCTACACCTTC. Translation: CASSLAGQGLDGYTF.

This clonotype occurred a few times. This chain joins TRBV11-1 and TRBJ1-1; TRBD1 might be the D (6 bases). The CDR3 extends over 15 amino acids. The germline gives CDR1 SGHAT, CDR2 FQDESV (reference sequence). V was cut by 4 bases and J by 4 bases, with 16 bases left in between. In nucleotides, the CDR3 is TGTGCCAGCAGCTGGGGGGCCACGGTGGGCACTGAAGCTTTCTTT. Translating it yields CASSWGATVGTEAFF.

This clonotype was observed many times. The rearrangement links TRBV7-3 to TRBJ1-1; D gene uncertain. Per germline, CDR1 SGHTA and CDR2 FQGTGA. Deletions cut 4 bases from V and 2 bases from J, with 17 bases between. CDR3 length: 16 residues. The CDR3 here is CASSSGGSWLNTEAFF. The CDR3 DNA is TGTGCCAGCAGCTCGGGAGGGAGCTGGCTAAACACTGAAGCTTTCTTT. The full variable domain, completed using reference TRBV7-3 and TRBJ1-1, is GAGVSQTPSNKVTEKGKYVELRCDPISGHTALYWYRQSLGQGPEFLIYFQGTGAADDSGLPNDRFFAVRPEGSVSTLKIQRTERGDSAVYLCASSSGGSWLNTEAFFGQGTRLTVV.

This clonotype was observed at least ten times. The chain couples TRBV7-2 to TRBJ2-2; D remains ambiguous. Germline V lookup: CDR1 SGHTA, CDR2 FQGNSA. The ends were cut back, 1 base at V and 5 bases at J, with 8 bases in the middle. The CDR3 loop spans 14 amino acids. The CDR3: CASSLVRATGELFF. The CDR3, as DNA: TGTGCCAGCAGCTTAGTAAGAGCAACCGGGGAGCTGTTTTTT. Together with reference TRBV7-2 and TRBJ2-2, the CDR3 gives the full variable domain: GAGVSQSPSNKVTEKGKDVELRCDPISGHTALYWYRQSLGQGLEFLIYFQGNSAPDKSGLPSDRFSAERTGGSVSTLTIQRTQQEDSAVYLCASSLVRATGELFFGEGSRLTVL.

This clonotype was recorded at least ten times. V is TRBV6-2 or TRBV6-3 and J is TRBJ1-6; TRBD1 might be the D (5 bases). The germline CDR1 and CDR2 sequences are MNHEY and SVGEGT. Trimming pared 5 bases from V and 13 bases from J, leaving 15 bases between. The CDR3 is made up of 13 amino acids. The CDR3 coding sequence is TGTGCCAGCAGTCTCGCGGGGACGTGGCCCCTCCACTTT. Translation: CASSLAGTWPLHF.

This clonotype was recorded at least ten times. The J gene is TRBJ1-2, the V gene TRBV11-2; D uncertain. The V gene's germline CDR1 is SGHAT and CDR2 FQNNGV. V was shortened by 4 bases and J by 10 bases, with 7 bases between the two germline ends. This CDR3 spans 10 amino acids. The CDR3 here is CASSSTVYTF. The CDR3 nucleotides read TGTGCCAGCAGCTCTACAGTCTACACCTTC. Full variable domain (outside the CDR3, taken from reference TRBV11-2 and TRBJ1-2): EAGVAQSPRYKIIEKRQSVAFWCNPISGHATLYWYQQILGQGPKLLIQFQNNGVVDDSQLPKDRFSAERLKGVDSTLKIQPAKLEDSAVYLCASSSTVYTFGSGTRLTVV.